The 32 T cell receptor beta chains below all came from one sample that was sequenced in a study of shared clonotypes between healthy human individuals. Here immunoSEQ multiplex PCR was the method, and the copy in TCRdb shows in-frame clones only, minus some. The sample consists of about 2.4 million clones, around nine tenths of them appearing once. Sequencing used naive CD4+ T cells sorted from blood. Subset denoted: CD45RA+ positively selected. These TCRs come from a man between 18 and 35 years old in good health.

V is TRBV2 and J is TRBJ2-7; 8 nucleotides match TRBD1. Germline loops: CDR1 SNHLY, CDR2 FYNNEI. The length of the CDR3 is 15 residues. The ends lost 6 bases at V and 3 bases at J; junction bases unmatched: 10. DNA of the CDR3: TGTGCCAGCAGAGTGGACAGGGACCTTTTCTACGAGCAGTACTTC. Its translation is CASRVDRDLFYEQYF. Complete variable domain (other parts from reference TRBV2 and TRBJ2-7): EPEVTQTPSHQVTQMGQEVILRCVPISNHLYFYWYRQILGQKVEFLVSFYNNEISEKSEIFDDQFSVERPDGSNFTLKIRSTKLEDSAMYFCASRVDRDLFYEQYFGPGTRLTVT.

The V gene is TRBV7-9, the J gene TRBJ1-3, with no clear D. Between the trimmed V and J ends, which lost 1 base and 8 bases, there was a span of 6 bases. CDR3 length equals 12 residues. The germline CDR1 and CDR2 sequences are SEHNR and FQNEAQ (reference sequence). This CDR3 reads CASSLDGYTIYF. The CDR3 region has the DNA TGTGCCAGCAGCTTAGACGGATACACCATATATTTT.

The chain links TRBV4-3 to TRBJ2-7; 8 positions match TRBD1. The CDR3 runs 14 residues. Per the germline V gene, CDR1 is LGHNA and CDR2 is YSLEER. Losses at the gene ends were 1 base for V and 5 bases for J; bases not matched to a gene: 4. The CDR3 here is CASSQGPGGDEQYF. DNA of the CDR3: TGCGCCAGCAGCCAAGGCCCAGGGGGCGACGAGCAGTACTTC.

The genes are TRBV2 and TRBJ1-2; 9 bases match TRBD1. J gave up 1 base and V 10 bases, and 10 bases lay outside the gene matches. The germline V gene has CDR1 SNHLY and CDR2 FYNNEI. This CDR3 contains 15 residues. The CDR3 region has the DNA TGTGCCATTAGAGGACAGGGGATTGGTAACTATGGCTACACCTTC. This gives the protein CAIRGQGIGNYGYTF.

The genes are TRBV6-1 and TRBJ1-5; 8 positions agree with TRBD1. Germline V gives CDR1 MNHNS, CDR2 SASEGT. V lost 7 bases and J lost 6; bases outside the gene matches: 5. The CDR3 runs 13 residues. In nucleotides, the CDR3 is TGTGCCAGCAATGACAGGGGCGTTCAGCCCCAGCATTTT. Its translation: CASNDRGVQPQHF.

The chain is built from TRBV18 and TRBJ2-5, with TRBD2 matching 13 bases. CDR3 length: 15 amino acids. Trimming removed 4 bases from V and 5 bases from J; junction bases left unmatched: 4. CDR1 and CDR2 (germline): KGHSH, LQKENI. The CDR3 region has the DNA TGTGCCAGCTCACGCGGACTAGCGGGAGTTGAGACCCAGTACTTC. It translates to CASSRGLAGVETQYF.

The rearrangement links TRBV10-3 to TRBJ2-3, with a weak D call TRBD1 (5 bases). Looked up from germline, CDR1 is ENHRY and CDR2 is SYGVKD. The CDR3 has 14 amino acids. V dropped 3 bases and J dropped 4 bases, with 11 bases sitting between them. The CDR3 bases are TGTGCCATCAGTGATTTCCAGGGCGCAGATACGCAGTATTTT. Translating it yields CAISDFQGADTQYF.

The rearrangement joins TRBV2 to TRBJ2-3; 7 positions match TRBD1. This CDR3 has 16 residues. The germline gives CDR1 SNHLY, CDR2 FYNNEI. V gave up 5 bases and J gave up 6 bases; unmatched junction bases: 14. The CDR3 loop is CASSRQGRQTTDTQYF. CDR3 in DNA: TGTGCCAGCAGTCGACAGGGCAGACAGACCACGGATACGCAGTATTTT.

Comments on this clone: Other nucleotide sequences in the sample specify the same CDR3. V and J are TRBV2 and TRBJ2-7; 8 positions match TRBD2. CDR1 and CDR2 (germline): SNHLY, FYNNEI. The CDR3 covers 14 residues. The V and J ends lost 8 bases and 0 bases, in that order; junction bases with no gene match: 6. CDR3 DNA sequence: TGTGCCAGCCGCTTAGCGGGGAGCTCCTACGAGCAGTACTTC. It translates to CASRLAGSSYEQYF.

This sequence joins TRBV7-2 and TRBJ2-3; D call uncertain. The CDR3 extends over 15 amino acids. Trimming removed 5 bases from V and 0 bases from J, with 12 bases in between. Germline V gives CDR1 SGHTA, CDR2 FQGNSA. The CDR3 is CASSQTGGSTDTQYF. The CDR3 nucleotides are TGTGCCAGCAGCCAAACGGGTGGGAGCACAGATACGCAGTATTTT.

With respect to this clone: Additional DNA sequences in this sample encode the identical CDR3. The chain recombines TRBV5-1 with TRBJ2-5, with 8 bases identical to TRBD1. Germline-derived CDR1 and CDR2 are SGHRS and YFSETQ. Germline trimming cut 0 bases from V and 4 bases from J; bases unmatched to any gene: 2. The CDR3 covers 14 residues. The CDR3 sequence is CASSLGDRIETQYF. CDR3 DNA: TGCGCCAGCAGCTTGGGGGACAGGATAGAGACCCAGTACTTC.

The chain recombines TRBV11-3 with TRBJ1-5; D may be TRBD1 (6 bases). Trimming took off 5 bases at V and 0 bases at J, with 11 bases between the two ends. This CDR3 has 15 residues. CDR1 SGHNT and CDR2 YENEEA come from the germline V gene. CDR3 sequence (DNA): TGTGCCAGCAGCGCTGGGGGGGCTAGCAATCAGCCCCAGCATTTT. Its protein is CASSAGGASNQPQHF.

The chain carries TRBV28 and TRBJ2-1; 12 positions agree with TRBD2. Germline CDR1 and CDR2: MDHEN and SYDVKM. This CDR3 has 15 residues. Trimming cost V 3 bases and J 10 bases; bases outside gene matches: 7. The CDR3 nucleotides are TGTGCCAGCAGTTTGACTAGCGGGGGCTCCAGGGAGCAGTTCTTC. As protein: CASSLTSGGSREQFF.

This sequence joins TRBV5-1 and TRBJ1-1, with D possibly TRBD1 on 6 matching bases. CDR1 is SGHRS, CDR2 YFSETQ, per germline. With 3 bases removed from V and 5 bases from J, the gap between germline ends came to 17 bases. The CDR3 sequence is 15 residues long. CDR3 nucleotides: TGCGCCAGCAGCTCGATGACAGGAATAGAGACTGAAGCTTTCTTT. Its protein is CASSSMTGIETEAFF.

The rearrangement links TRBV5-1 to TRBJ1-1; maybe TRBD1 (5 bases). CDR1 and CDR2 (germline): SGHRS, YFSETQ. Trimming left V 4 bases short and J 1 base short, with 14 bases between. The CDR3 is 15 residues long. In DNA, the CDR3 is TGCGCCAGCAGCCCATTGGGCAGGGCGAACACTGAAGCTTTCTTT. The encoded protein is CASSPLGRANTEAFF. The variable domain in full, with the rest retrieved from reference TRBV5-1 and TRBJ1-1, is KAGVTQTPRYLIKTRGQQVTLSCSPISGHRSVSWYQQTPGQGLQFLFEYFSETQRNKGNFPGRFSGRQFSNSRSEMNVSTLELGDSALYLCASSPLGRANTEAFFGQGTRLTVV.

The chain employs TRBV10-3 and TRBJ2-1; maybe TRBD1 (5 bases). Germline loops: CDR1 ENHRY, CDR2 SYGVKD. The V end was cut by 10 bases, the J end by 9 bases, with 16 bases between. This CDR3 is 12 amino acids long. CDR3 sequence reads: CATGHNEVEQFF. The DNA for the CDR3 is TGTGCCACAGGACATAATGAGGTTGAGCAGTTCTTC.

This chain connects TRBV27 to TRBJ2-1; the match to TRBD1 covers 9 bases. Germline-derived CDR1 and CDR2 are MNHEY and SMNVEV (reference sequence). Trimming removed 5 bases from V and 8 bases from J; junction bases left unmatched: 4. CDR3 length: 13 amino acids. CDR3 nucleotides: TGTGCCAGCAGTCCGTGGACAGGGGATGAGCAGTTCTTC. Translated, it gives CASSPWTGDEQFF.

The rearrangement links TRBV6-5 to TRBJ2-7; 7 bases align to TRBD2. The ends lost 8 bases at V and 4 bases at J; junction bases unmatched: 8. The V gene's germline CDR1 is MNHEY and CDR2 SVGAGI. This CDR3 contains 13 residues. The CDR3 region has the DNA TGTGCCAGCTGCAGCGGGGAGAGGTACGAGCAGTACTTC. The encoded protein is CASCSGERYEQYF.

The V gene is TRBV21-1, the J gene TRBJ2-5. TRBV21-1 is assigned pseudogene status. The length of the CDR3 is 12 residues. CDR3 region: CASSNAQETQYF. CDR3 in DNA: TGTGCCAGCAGCAACGCCCAAGAGACCCAGTACTTC.

This clone was counted between two and nine times. This chain links TRBV2 with TRBJ2-1; D not certain. Germline V gene sequence: CDR1 SNHLY, CDR2 FYNNEI. This CDR3 is built from 11 residues. The germline V and J ends were trimmed by 7 bases and 7 bases, with 8 bases remaining between them. CDR3 in DNA: TGTGCCAGCATTTGGCGGAATGAGCAGTTCTTC. Amino acids: CASIWRNEQFF.

The genes are TRBV2 and TRBJ1-4; 9 bases map to TRBD1. Trimming cost V 6 bases and J 3 bases; bases outside gene matches: 8. The germline CDR1 and CDR2 sequences are SNHLY and FYNNEI. The CDR3 extends over 16 amino acids. The chain's CDR3 is CASRLTGGAANEKLFF. The CDR3 nucleotides read TGTGCCAGCAGGCTAACAGGGGGCGCGGCTAATGAAAAACTGTTTTTT.

The V call is TRBV7-2, the J call TRBJ2-7, with 9 bases matching TRBD1. CDR3 length: 14 amino acids. Germline V gene sequence: CDR1 SGHTA, CDR2 FQGNSA. V trimming: 5 bases; J trimming: 1 base; junction bases outside the gene matches: 3. The CDR3 reads CASSTDRGSYEQYF. The CDR3 DNA reads TGTGCCAGCAGCACGGACAGGGGATCCTACGAGCAGTACTTC.

The gene calls are TRBV6-1 and TRBJ2-7; D call uncertain. CDR3 size: 12 residues. Germline V CDR1 and CDR2: MNHNS, SASEGT. V was pared by 2 bases and J by 2 bases, with 4 bases between. The DNA for the CDR3 is TGTGCCAGCAGTGAACCAGCCTACGAGCAGTACTTC. This sequence encodes CASSEPAYEQYF.

The rearrangement uses TRBV27 and TRBJ2-7; D gene ambiguous. The CDR3 extends over 18 amino acids. The germline V gene encodes CDR1 MNHEY and CDR2 SMNVEV (reference sequence). The germline V and J ends were trimmed by 4 bases and 0 bases, with 22 bases remaining between them. The CDR3 DNA reads TGTGCCAGCAGTTCGACTCATCGACACCTTATGCCCTCCTACGAGCAGTACTTC. Translated, it gives CASSSTHRHLMPSYEQYF.

This clone was counted a single time. The chain links TRBV11-3 to TRBJ2-7, with TRBD1 identical over 11 bases. CDR3 length: 14 amino acids. Germline V gives CDR1 SGHNT, CDR2 YENEEA. J lost 5 bases, V lost 5 bases, and 5 bases had no gene match. The CDR3 sequence is CASSPGQGADEQYF. The DNA for the CDR3 is TGTGCCAGCAGCCCCGGACAGGGGGCCGACGAGCAGTACTTC.

This clone has only one observation. The V and J genes are TRBV19 and TRBJ1-1; tentative D call: TRBD1 (6 bases). V lost 6 bases, J lost 8 bases, and 10 bases lay in between. The CDR3 runs 11 residues. Germline V gene data show CDR1 as LNHDA and CDR2 as SQIVND (reference sequence). CDR3 coding DNA: TGTGCCAGTAGGATAACAGGGGAAGCTTTCTTT. This gives the protein CASRITGEAFF.

V gene TRBV5-1 combines with J gene TRBJ2-5; D is unresolved. V lost 5 bases, J lost 0 bases, and 8 bases lay in between. There are 13 residues in the CDR3. Germline CDR1 and CDR2: SGHRS and YFSETQ. Here the CDR3 reads CASRSWYQETQYF. The CDR3 DNA reads as TGCGCCAGCAGGTCGTGGTACCAAGAGACCCAGTACTTC.

The chain recombines TRBV19 with TRBJ1-1; unclear D gene. The CDR3 length is 14 residues. Deletions cut 5 bases from V and 3 bases from J, with 13 bases between. Germline CDR1 LNHDA, CDR2 SQIVND (reference sequence). In nucleotides, the CDR3 is TGTGCCAGTAGTCCCGGGAGGCTCGACACTGAAGCTTTCTTT. Residues: CASSPGRLDTEAFF.

The V and J genes are TRBV13 and TRBJ2-7; no firm D call. Trimming stripped 1 base from V and 3 bases from J, with 7 bases between. Germline V gene data show CDR1 as PRHDT and CDR2 as FYEKMQ (reference sequence). This CDR3 region has 13 residues. The CDR3 nucleotides read TGTGCCAGCAGCTTAGAACGCAACTACGAGCAGTACTTC. This translates into CASSLERNYEQYF.

A note on this clone: Distinct nucleotide sequences in the sample also encode this CDR3. The chain employs TRBV20-1 and TRBJ2-1; no definite D call. The CDR3 has 10 residues. Trimming pared 6 bases from V and 8 bases from J, leaving 8 bases between. Germline CDR1 DFQATT, CDR2 SNEGSKA (reference sequence). The CDR3 reads CSALRDEQFF. CDR3 nucleotides: TGCAGTGCCCTAAGGGATGAGCAGTTCTTC.

The V and J genes are TRBV5-4 and TRBJ2-3; 7 bases are shared with TRBD1. Germline loops: CDR1 SGHNT, CDR2 YYREEE (reference sequence). The junction had 13 bases not matched to a gene; V was cut back by 0 bases and J by 3 bases. This CDR3 contains 18 residues. The DNA for the CDR3 is TGTGCCAGCAGCTTGGCCGGGACAGTCGCGTCCAAAACAGATACGCAGTATTTT. Amino acids: CASSLAGTVASKTDTQYF. Combining the CDR3 with reference TRBV5-4 and TRBJ2-3 gives the whole variable domain ETGVTQSPTHLIKTRGQQVTLRCSSQSGHNTVSWYQQALGQGPQFIFQYYREEENGRGNFPPRFSGLQFPNYSSELNVNALELDDSALYLCASSLAGTVASKTDTQYFGPGTRLTVL.

V and J are TRBV6-1 and TRBJ1-2; perhaps TRBD1 as D (5 bases). The CDR3 contains 13 residues. The V end lost 2 bases, the J end lost 4 bases, and 8 bases lay between the germline ends. The V gene's germline CDR1 is MNHNS and CDR2 SASEGT. This CDR3 is CASSERQFYGYTF. Written as DNA, the CDR3 is TGTGCCAGCAGTGAACGACAGTTCTATGGCTACACCTTC.